What follows are 29 T cell receptor beta chains derived from one specimen sequenced in a study of response to subunit inactivated influenza vaccine. TCRdb re-analysed the RT-PCR reads in MiXCR, keeping a single row per CDR3 protein. The repertoire consists of about 700,000 distinct CDR3 sequences, with 14% occurring once and the leading ten covering around 6.5%. The sample here was PBMCs from blood, taken less than 15 days before vaccination. Receptor source: a man aged 50 to 59 who received an inactivated influenza vaccine.

This clonotype was seen many times. The chain is built from TRBV10-3 and TRBJ2-3; 10 bases fit TRBD2. The CDR3 has 15 residues. Germline V gene data show CDR1 as ENHRY and CDR2 as SYGVKD. Unmatched junction bases numbered 7, after V lost 6 bases and J lost 4 bases. The CDR3 DNA reads as TGTGCCATCAGACCGAGCGGGGGGGCCTCAGATACGCAGTATTTT. Translating it yields CAIRPSGGASDTQYF.

This chain links TRBV6-1 with TRBJ2-4, with 7 bases matching TRBD2. Trimming at V came to 8 bases and at J to 2 bases, leaving 21 bases not matched to a gene. The CDR3 spans 19 residues. Germline CDR1 and CDR2: MNHNS and SASEGT. The CDR3 spells CASAPREAGTSLTKNIQYF. The CDR3 DNA follows: TGTGCCAGCGCCCCCCGGGAAGCGGGAACGTCTCTGACCAAAAACATTCAGTACTTC.

The chain recombines TRBV18 with TRBJ2-7; D is unclear. Germline CDR1 and CDR2: KGHSH and LQKENI. The CDR3 spans 15 residues. Trimming took 7 bases from V and 3 from J, leaving 19 bases between them. CDR3 in amino acids: CASCQARRTVYEQYF. CDR3 coding DNA: TGTGCCAGCTGCCAAGCGCGCAGAACTGTCTACGAGCAGTACTTC.

The genes are TRBV15 and TRBJ2-7; the D call may be TRBD1 or TRBD2 (6 bases each). V was pared by 1 base and J by 0 bases, with 10 bases between. From germline, CDR1 is LNHNV and CDR2 YYDKDF (reference sequence). This CDR3 contains 15 residues. The DNA of the CDR3 is TGTGCCACCAGCAGAGCGGGGGCGGTCTCCTACGAGCAGTACTTC. As protein: CATSRAGAVSYEQYF.

This clonotype was counted between two and nine times. The genes are TRBV7-9 and TRBJ2-2, with D tentatively TRBD1 or TRBD2 (6 bases each). CDR1 is SEHNR and CDR2 is FQNEAQ in the germline V gene (reference sequence). V was cut by 2 bases and J by 2 bases, with 12 bases left in between. The CDR3 extends over 16 amino acids. CDR3 loop: CASSLRGTTNTGELFF. Here the CDR3 DNA reads TGTGCCAGCAGCTTACGCGGGACAACTAACACCGGGGAGCTGTTTTTT.

V gene TRBV11-2 combines with J gene TRBJ2-1; a possible D gene is TRBD2 (5 bases). The CDR3 has 16 residues. Germline V lookup: CDR1 SGHAT, CDR2 FQNNGV. V lost 4 bases and J lost 0, with 13 bases in between. CDR3 sequence: CASSSEVGSSYNEQFF. The CDR3, as DNA: TGTGCCAGCAGCTCGGAGGTGGGCAGCTCCTACAATGAGCAGTTCTTC.

This clonotype showed up just a few times. The chain carries TRBV6-5 and TRBJ1-2; tentatively, D is TRBD1 (5 bases). The ends were cut back, 0 bases at V and 3 bases at J, with 8 bases in the middle. Looked up from germline, CDR1 is MNHEY and CDR2 is SVGAGI. The CDR3 runs 14 residues. The chain's CDR3 is CASSYSRQYYGYTF. In nucleotides, the CDR3 is TGTGCCAGCAGTTACTCGAGACAGTACTATGGCTACACCTTC.

The chain links TRBV4-2 to TRBJ1-1; D ambiguous. Trimming shortened V by 0 bases and J by 6 bases, and 11 bases separated the two germline ends. CDR3 length equals 14 residues. Germline loops: CDR1 LGHNA, CDR2 YNFKEQ. The DNA for the CDR3 is TGTGCCAGCAGCCAAGACTGGAGGGAGGCTGAAGCTTTCTTT. The encoded protein is CASSQDWREAEAFF.

This clonotype was seen ten or more times. V and J are TRBV28 and TRBJ2-2; D is unclear. Trimming shortened V by 8 bases and J by 1 base, and 5 bases separated the two germline ends. Looked up from germline, CDR1 is MDHEN and CDR2 is SYDVKM. The CDR3 covers 12 residues. CDR3 amino acids: CASRKNTGELFF. CDR3 nucleotides: TGTGCCAGCCGGAAGAACACCGGGGAGCTGTTTTTT. The full variable domain, in which reference TRBV28 and TRBJ2-2 provide the parts outside the CDR3, is DVKVTQSSRYLVKRTGEKVFLECVQDMDHENMFWYRQDPGLGLRLIYFSYDVKMKEKGDIPEGYSVSREKKERFSLILESASTNQTSMYLCASRKNTGELFFGEGSRLTVL.

The V gene is TRBV5-1, the J gene TRBJ2-1; 12 nucleotides match TRBD2. With 2 bases clipped from V and 6 bases from J, the junction kept 3 bases outside the gene matches. In germline, CDR1 is SGHRS, CDR2 YFSETQ. The CDR3 sequence is 15 residues long. For the CDR3, the DNA is TGCGCCAGCAGCTTTACTAGCGGGGGGACCAATGAGCAGTTCTTC. The encoded protein is CASSFTSGGTNEQFF.

The chain employs TRBV5-1 and TRBJ2-5, with 8 bases identical to TRBD1. CDR3 length: 15 residues. V shed 4 bases, J shed 5 bases, and the junction held 10 bases outside the gene matches. Germline CDR1 is SGHRS and CDR2 is YFSETQ. The chain's CDR3 is CASSAGTGGTETQYF. The CDR3 DNA is TGCGCCAGCAGCGCCGGGACAGGTGGGACGGAGACCCAGTACTTC.

Regarding this clonotype: One end of the junction fails to match germline, which may point to a read error. The rearrangement uses TRBV29-1 and TRBJ1-2; D is perhaps TRBD1 (5 bases). Germline CDR1 reads SQVTM; CDR2 reads ANQGSEA. This CDR3 is built from 11 residues. The CDR3 loop reads CSTAEGYGYIF. DNA for the CDR3: TGCAGCACGGCGGAGGGGTATGGCTACATCTTC.

This clonotype was counted between two and nine times. The V call is TRBV7-9, the J call TRBJ2-1, with 12 bases aligning to TRBD2. Per the germline V gene, CDR1 is SEHNR and CDR2 is FQNEAQ (reference sequence). Trimming at V came to 5 bases and at J to 1 base, leaving 6 bases not matched to a gene. The CDR3 extends over 17 amino acids. The CDR3 sequence is CASSPRGTSGSYNEQFF. DNA of the CDR3: TGTGCCAGCAGCCCGCGGGGGACTAGCGGGTCCTACAATGAGCAGTTCTTC.

The sample holds a few counts of this clonotype. The CDR3 reads CASSLPSLSGNTIYF. The CDR3, as DNA: TGTGCCAGCTCCCTCCCATCCCTCTCTGGAAACACCATATATTTT. The V call is TRBV12-3 or TRBV12-4, the J call TRBJ1-3, with D unresolved. CDR3 size: 15 residues. V was pared by 8 bases and J by 0 bases, with 14 bases between.

V gene TRBV4-1 combines with J gene TRBJ1-5; 10 bases are shared with TRBD1. CDR1 is MGHRA, CDR2 YSYEKL, per germline. The junction had 5 bases not matched to a gene; V was cut back by 1 base and J by 2 bases. CDR3 length: 17 amino acids. The CDR3, as DNA: TGCGCCAGCAGCCAAGGACAGGGGGCGATTGGCAATCAGCCCCAGCATTTT. Protein: CASSQGQGAIGNQPQHF.

V gene TRBV4-3 combines with J gene TRBJ2-1; D might be TRBD1 (6 bases). This CDR3 contains 17 residues. Germline V lookup: CDR1 LGHNA, CDR2 YSLEER. V was shortened by 3 bases and J by 4 bases, with 19 bases between the two germline ends. CDR3 bases: TGCGCCAGCAGCCACACGGGGACAAAAAGCCCTTACAATGAGCAGTTCTTC. Translated, it gives CASSHTGTKSPYNEQFF.

V is TRBV10-3 and J is TRBJ2-1; TRBD1 matches 11 bases. Germline trimming cut 6 bases from V and 1 base from J; bases unmatched to any gene: 14. The V gene's germline CDR1 is ENHRY and CDR2 SYGVKD. The CDR3 covers 19 residues. The CDR3: CAISPSMGQGENSYNEQFF. CDR3 DNA: TGTGCCATCAGCCCCTCCATGGGACAGGGGGAGAATTCCTACAATGAGCAGTTCTTC.

This clonotype was seen a handful of times. The chain combines TRBV7-2 with TRBJ1-6, with D perhaps TRBD1 (5 bases). V lost 4 bases, J lost 9 bases, and 19 bases lay in between. The CDR3 totals 16 residues. The germline V gene encodes CDR1 SGHTA and CDR2 FQGNSA. The CDR3 here is CASSSNPPGTGSPLHF. CDR3 bases: TGTGCCAGCAGCTCCAACCCACCAGGGACTGGTTCACCCCTCCACTTT.

This clonotype turned up a few times. The genes are TRBV28 and TRBJ1-5; maybe TRBD1 (6 bases). Trimming left V 3 bases short and J 6 bases short, with 12 bases between. CDR1 is MDHEN and CDR2 is SYDVKM in the germline V gene. The CDR3 is made up of 14 amino acids. The CDR3 nucleotides are TGTGCCAGCAGTTTTTCTGTAGGGGGTCAGCCCCAGCATTTT. Amino acids: CASSFSVGGQPQHF.

The chain has TRBV5-1 and TRBJ2-7; D remains ambiguous. The CDR3 totals 15 residues. Trimming took 0 bases from V and 2 from J, leaving 12 bases between them. Germline assignment: CDR1 SGHRS and CDR2 YFSETQ. This CDR3 reads CASSLAGQPAYEQYF. The CDR3 region has the DNA TGCGCCAGCAGCTTGGCCGGCCAGCCAGCCTACGAGCAGTACTTC.

Ten or more counts support this clonotype. This chain links TRBV20-1 with TRBJ1-5; TRBD1 might be the D (5 bases). CDR3 length: 13 amino acids. The germline V gene encodes CDR1 DFQATT and CDR2 SNEGSKA (reference sequence). Trimming removed 4 bases from V and 5 bases from J, with 12 bases in between. Written as DNA, the CDR3 is TGCAGTGCTAATGGGGCTTCGGATCAGCCCCAGCATTTT. Translation gives CSANGASDQPQHF.

The J gene is TRBJ2-2, the V gene TRBV7-8; 9 bases map to TRBD2. Per germline, CDR1 SGHVS and CDR2 FQNEAQ. With 1 base clipped from V and 9 bases from J, the junction kept 9 bases outside the gene matches. The CDR3 loop spans 16 amino acids. The CDR3 is CASSLVKRGAHWELFF. Here the CDR3 DNA reads TGTGCCAGCAGCTTAGTAAAGCGGGGGGCGCATTGGGAGCTGTTTTTT.

This clonotype appeared a few times. This chain uses TRBV25-1 with TRBJ2-7; the D is unclear. Germline V CDR1 and CDR2: MGHDK, SYGVNS. This CDR3 has 14 residues. V was clipped by 4 bases and J by 5 bases, with 15 bases between them. The CDR3 loop reads CASSAPKKGDEQYF. DNA for the CDR3: TGTGCCAGCAGTGCCCCCAAGAAGGGTGACGAGCAGTACTTC.

The rearrangement links TRBV28 to TRBJ2-7, with 11 bases lining up with TRBD2. Germline values: CDR1 MDHEN, CDR2 SYDVKM. V was clipped by 5 bases and J by 4 bases; unmatched bases: 7. The CDR3 is 15 residues long. This CDR3 reads CASSRSSGRMYEQYF. CDR3 nucleotides: TGTGCCAGCAGTAGATCTAGCGGGAGGATGTACGAGCAGTACTTC.

This clonotype came up a few times. CDR3 nucleotide sequence: TGTGCCAGCAGCTCTACAGTTAATAGCAATCAGCCCCAGCATTTT. As protein: CASSSTVNSNQPQHF. This sequence joins TRBV12-3 or TRBV12-4 and TRBJ1-5; no clear D. The CDR3 contains 15 residues. Trimming removed 6 bases from V and 0 bases from J, with 12 bases in between.

The CDR3 sequence: CSANGRETQYF. Here the CDR3 DNA reads TGCAGTGCTAACGGGAGAGAGACCCAGTACTTC. This chain joins TRBV20-1 and TRBJ2-5, with D perhaps matching TRBD2 (6 bases). This CDR3 has 11 residues. Deletions cut 4 bases from V and 4 bases from J, with 7 bases between. Germline V gene lookup returns CDR1 DFQATT and CDR2 SNEGSKA (reference sequence).

The table lists this clonotype with a few counts. The V gene is TRBV6-1, the J gene TRBJ2-7, with a weak D call TRBD1 (5 bases). Trimming cost V 3 bases and J 2 bases, with 14 bases left between them. Germline V lookup: CDR1 MNHNS, CDR2 SASEGT. The CDR3 consists of 15 residues. CDR3 region: CASSDFTGLAYEQYF. Here the CDR3 DNA reads TGTGCCAGCAGTGATTTCACAGGTCTGGCCTACGAGCAGTACTTC.

The chain employs TRBV5-1 and TRBJ2-1, with D maybe TRBD1 (6 bases). Germline CDR1 is SGHRS and CDR2 is YFSETQ. The CDR3 runs 15 residues. V lost 4 bases, J lost 6 bases, and 17 bases lay in between. CDR3 region: CASSPGHRTGNEQFF. CDR3 bases: TGCGCCAGCAGCCCGGGACACCGAACAGGCAATGAGCAGTTCTTC.

This clonotype was recorded at least ten times. The chain joins TRBV20-1 to TRBJ1-1; maybe TRBD1 (6 bases). CDR1 and CDR2 (germline): DFQATT, SNEGSKA (reference sequence). Deletions cut 6 bases from V and 2 bases from J, with 16 bases between. CDR3 size: 14 residues. The DNA of the CDR3 is TGCAGTGCGCCGTCGGGACATCTAAACACTGAAGCTTTCTTT. Residues: CSAPSGHLNTEAFF.